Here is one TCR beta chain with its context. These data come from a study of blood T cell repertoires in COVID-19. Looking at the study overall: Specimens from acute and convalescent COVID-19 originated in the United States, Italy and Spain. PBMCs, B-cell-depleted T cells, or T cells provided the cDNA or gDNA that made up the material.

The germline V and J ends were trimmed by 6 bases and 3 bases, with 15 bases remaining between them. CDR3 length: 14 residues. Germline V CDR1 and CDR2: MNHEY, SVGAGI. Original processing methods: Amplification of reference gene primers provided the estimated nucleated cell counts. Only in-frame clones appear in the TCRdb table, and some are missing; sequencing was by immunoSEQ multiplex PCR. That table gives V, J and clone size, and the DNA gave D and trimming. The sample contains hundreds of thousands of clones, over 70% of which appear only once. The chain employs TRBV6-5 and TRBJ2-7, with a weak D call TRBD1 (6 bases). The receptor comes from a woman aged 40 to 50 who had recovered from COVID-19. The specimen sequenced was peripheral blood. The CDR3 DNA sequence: TGTGCCAGCAGCCCCCGGGCGGACAGCTACGAGCAGTACTTC. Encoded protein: CASSPRADSYEQYF.